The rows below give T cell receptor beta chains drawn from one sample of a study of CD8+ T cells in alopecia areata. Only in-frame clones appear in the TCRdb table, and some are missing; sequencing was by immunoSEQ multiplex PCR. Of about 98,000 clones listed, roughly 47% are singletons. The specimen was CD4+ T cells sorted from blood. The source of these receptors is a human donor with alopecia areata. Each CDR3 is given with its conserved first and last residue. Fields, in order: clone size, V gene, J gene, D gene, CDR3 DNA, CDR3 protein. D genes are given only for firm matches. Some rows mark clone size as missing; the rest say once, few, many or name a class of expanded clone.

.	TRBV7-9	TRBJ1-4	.	TGTGCCAGCAGCTTAGAAGGGGCAGGGACTAATGAAAAACTGTTTTTT	CASSLEGAGTNEKLFF
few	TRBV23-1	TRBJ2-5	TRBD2	TGCGCCAGCAGTCAAGGGATCGGGAGGGAAGAGACCCAGTACTTC	CASSQGIGREETQYF
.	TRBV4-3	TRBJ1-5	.	TGCGCCAGCAGCCAAGGACGAGGGATCGGTCAGCCCCAGCATTTT	CASSQGRGIGQPQHF
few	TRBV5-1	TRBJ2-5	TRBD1	TGCGCCAGCAGCGCCCGACAGGGTTTGATGGAGACCCAGTACTTC	CASSARQGLMETQYF
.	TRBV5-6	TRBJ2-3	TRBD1	TGTGCCAGCAGCTTGGTGGGACAGCTCACAGATACGCAGTATTTT	CASSLVGQLTDTQYF
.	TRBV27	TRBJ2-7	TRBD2	TGTGCCAGCAGTTCCCCAGCTAGCGGGAGGTTCTACGAGCAGTACTTC	CASSSPASGRFYEQYF
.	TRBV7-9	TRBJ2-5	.	TGTGCCAGCAGCACATTCCGGACCCAAGAGACCCAGTACTTC	CASSTFRTQETQYF
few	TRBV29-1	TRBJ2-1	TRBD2	TGCAGCGTCCCGGGACTAGACGATGAGCAGTTCTTC	CSVPGLDDEQFF
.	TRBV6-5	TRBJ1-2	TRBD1	TGTGCCAGCAGTTACCGGACAGGGTACGGCTACACCTTC	CASSYRTGYGYTF
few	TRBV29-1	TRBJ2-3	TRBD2	TGCAGCGTAGAAGGGACTAGCTCAGATACGCAGTATTTT	CSVEGTSSDTQYF
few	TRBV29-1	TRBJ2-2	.	TGCAGCGTTGAAACGGACACCGGGGAGCTGTTTTTT	CSVETDTGELFF
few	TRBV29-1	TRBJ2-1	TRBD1	TGCAGCGTCAGACAGGGGGACAATGAGCAGTTCTTC	CSVRQGDNEQFF
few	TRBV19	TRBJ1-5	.	TGTGCCAGTAGTACGGGGCAAAACAATCAGCCCCAGCATTTT	CASSTGQNNQPQHF
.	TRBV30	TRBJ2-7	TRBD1	TGTGCCCGGGACAGGGAAGGCCTACCCTACGAGCAGTACTTC	CARDREGLPYEQYF
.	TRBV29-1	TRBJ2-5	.	TGCAGCGTTGGGAGGGGCGCGGGGCAAGAGACCCAGTACTTC	CSVGRGAGQETQYF
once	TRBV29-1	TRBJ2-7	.	TGCAGCGTTTCCAAGCAGTACTTC	CSVSKQYF
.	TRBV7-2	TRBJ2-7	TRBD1	TGTGCCAGCAGCTCGGGCCCGGGACAGGGGACCACCGCTGGCGACGAGCAGTACTTC	CASSSGPGQGTTAGDEQYF
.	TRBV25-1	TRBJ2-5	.	TGTGCCAGCAGAAAAACAGGGTCAGAGACCCAGTACTTC	CASRKTGSETQYF
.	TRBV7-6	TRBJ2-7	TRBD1	TGTGCCAGCAGCTTACAACAGGGGGGTCACGAGCAGTACTTC	CASSLQQGGHEQYF
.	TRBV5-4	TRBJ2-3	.	TGTGCCAGCAGCCCCGAAGGACAGAGCGATACGCAGTATTTT	CASSPEGQSDTQYF
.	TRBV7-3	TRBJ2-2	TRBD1	TGTGCCAGCAGCTCCCAGGGGGCGAGCACCGGGGAGCTGTTTTTT	CASSSQGASTGELFF
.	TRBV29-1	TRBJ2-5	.	TGCAGCGTTGAAGAGGGCCTGGAGACCCAGTACTTC	CSVEEGLETQYF
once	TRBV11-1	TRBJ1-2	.	TGTGCCAGCAGCTTCGGGGACTTCCACTATGGCTACACCTTC	CASSFGDFHYGYTF
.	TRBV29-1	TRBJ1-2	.	TGCAGCGTTGTCGGGCTTTTCAACTATGGCTACACCTTC	CSVVGLFNYGYTF
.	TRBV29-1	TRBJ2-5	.	TGCAGCGTCGGACAGCCCGTTCAAGAGACCCAGTACTTC	CSVGQPVQETQYF
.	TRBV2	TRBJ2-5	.	TGTGCCAGCAGTGAGGGCGTTCAAGAGACCCAGTACTTC	CASSEGVQETQYF
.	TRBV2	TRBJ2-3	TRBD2	TGTGCCAGCAGCGGGACTAGGGGAGATACGCAGTATTTT	CASSGTRGDTQYF
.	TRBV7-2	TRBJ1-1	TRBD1	TGTGCCAGCAGCTTCCGGACAGGGAGGACCACTGAAGCTTTCTTT	CASSFRTGRTTEAFF
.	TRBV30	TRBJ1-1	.	TGTGCCTGGAGTGTAGGCCCGGCGGCGAACACTGAAGCTTTCTTT	CAWSVGPAANTEAFF
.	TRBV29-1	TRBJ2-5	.	TGCAGCGTTGAAGAATTGGGAGAGACCCAGTACTTC	CSVEELGETQYF